This entry features one T cell receptor beta chain sequence. The data stem from a study of blood T cells in healthy people across ages. This CDR3 has 15 residues. The germline gives CDR1 MNHEY, CDR2 SVGAGI. Unmatched junction bases numbered 3, after V lost 0 bases and J lost 4 bases. Combining a sample-barcoded 5' primer with a J-beta primer mix, a second PCR ran for 7 to 11 cycles. TCRdb re-analysed the 5' RACE reads in MiXCR, keeping a single row per CDR3 protein. The sample has around 690,000 distinct CDR3 sequences, approximately 50% seen once. The chain recombines TRBV6-5 with TRBJ2-3; the match to TRBD2 covers 8 bases. This receptor was obtained from a man between 60 and 75 years old in good health. The sample consisted of blood. The CDR3 nucleotides read TGTGCCAGCAGTTACTCCGGGAGGGTTGCAGATACGCAGTATTTT. Its translation is CASSYSGRVADTQYF.